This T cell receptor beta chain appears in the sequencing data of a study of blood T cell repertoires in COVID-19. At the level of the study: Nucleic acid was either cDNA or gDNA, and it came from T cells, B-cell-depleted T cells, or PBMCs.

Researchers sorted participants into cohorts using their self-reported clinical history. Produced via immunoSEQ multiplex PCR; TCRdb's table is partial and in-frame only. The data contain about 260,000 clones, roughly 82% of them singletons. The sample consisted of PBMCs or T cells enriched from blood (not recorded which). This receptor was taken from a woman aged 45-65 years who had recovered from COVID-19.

CDR3 amino acids: CASSLVGGEVSGELFF. CDR3 nucleotide sequence: TGCGCCAGCAGCTTGGTCGGAGGGGAAGTATCCGGGGAGCTGTTTTTT. The J gene is TRBJ2-2, the V gene TRBV5-1, with a tentative D call TRBD2 (6 bases). CDR1 and CDR2 (germline): SGHRS, YFSETQ. V was clipped by 0 bases and J by 6 bases, with 15 bases between them. This CDR3 comprises 16 residues.